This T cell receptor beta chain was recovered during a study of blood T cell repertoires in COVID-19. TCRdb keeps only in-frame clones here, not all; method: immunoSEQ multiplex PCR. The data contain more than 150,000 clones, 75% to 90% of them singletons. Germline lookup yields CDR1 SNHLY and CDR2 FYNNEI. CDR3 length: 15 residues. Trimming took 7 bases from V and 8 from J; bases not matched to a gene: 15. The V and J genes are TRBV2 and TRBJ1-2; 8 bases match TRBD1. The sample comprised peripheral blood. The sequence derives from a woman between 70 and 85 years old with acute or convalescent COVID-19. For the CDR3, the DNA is TGTGCCAGCAAGGCGGGACAGGCCCTCTTTGGAGGCTACACCTTC. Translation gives CASKAGQALFGGYTF. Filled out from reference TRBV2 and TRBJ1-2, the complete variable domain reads EPEVTQTPSHQVTQMGQEVILRCVPISNHLYFYWYRQILGQKVEFLVSFYNNEISEKSEIFDDQFSVERPDGSNFTLKIRSTKLEDSAMYFCASKAGQALFGGYTFGSGTRLTVV.